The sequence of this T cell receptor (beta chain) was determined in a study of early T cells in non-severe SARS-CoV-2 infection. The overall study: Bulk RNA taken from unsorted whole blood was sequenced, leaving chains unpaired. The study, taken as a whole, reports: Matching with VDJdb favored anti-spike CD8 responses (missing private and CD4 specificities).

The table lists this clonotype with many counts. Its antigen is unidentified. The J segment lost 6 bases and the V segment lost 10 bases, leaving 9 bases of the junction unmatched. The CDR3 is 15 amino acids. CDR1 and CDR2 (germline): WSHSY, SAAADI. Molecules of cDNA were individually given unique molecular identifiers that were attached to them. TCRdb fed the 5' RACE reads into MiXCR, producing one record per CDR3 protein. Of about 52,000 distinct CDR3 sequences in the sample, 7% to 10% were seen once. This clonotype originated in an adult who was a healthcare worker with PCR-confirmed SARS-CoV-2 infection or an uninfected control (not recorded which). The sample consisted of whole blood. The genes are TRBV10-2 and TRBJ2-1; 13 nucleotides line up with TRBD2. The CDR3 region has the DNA TGCGCCACCAGGACTAGCGGGAGTGTAGGCAATGAGCAGTTCTTC. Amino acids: CATRTSGSVGNEQFF.